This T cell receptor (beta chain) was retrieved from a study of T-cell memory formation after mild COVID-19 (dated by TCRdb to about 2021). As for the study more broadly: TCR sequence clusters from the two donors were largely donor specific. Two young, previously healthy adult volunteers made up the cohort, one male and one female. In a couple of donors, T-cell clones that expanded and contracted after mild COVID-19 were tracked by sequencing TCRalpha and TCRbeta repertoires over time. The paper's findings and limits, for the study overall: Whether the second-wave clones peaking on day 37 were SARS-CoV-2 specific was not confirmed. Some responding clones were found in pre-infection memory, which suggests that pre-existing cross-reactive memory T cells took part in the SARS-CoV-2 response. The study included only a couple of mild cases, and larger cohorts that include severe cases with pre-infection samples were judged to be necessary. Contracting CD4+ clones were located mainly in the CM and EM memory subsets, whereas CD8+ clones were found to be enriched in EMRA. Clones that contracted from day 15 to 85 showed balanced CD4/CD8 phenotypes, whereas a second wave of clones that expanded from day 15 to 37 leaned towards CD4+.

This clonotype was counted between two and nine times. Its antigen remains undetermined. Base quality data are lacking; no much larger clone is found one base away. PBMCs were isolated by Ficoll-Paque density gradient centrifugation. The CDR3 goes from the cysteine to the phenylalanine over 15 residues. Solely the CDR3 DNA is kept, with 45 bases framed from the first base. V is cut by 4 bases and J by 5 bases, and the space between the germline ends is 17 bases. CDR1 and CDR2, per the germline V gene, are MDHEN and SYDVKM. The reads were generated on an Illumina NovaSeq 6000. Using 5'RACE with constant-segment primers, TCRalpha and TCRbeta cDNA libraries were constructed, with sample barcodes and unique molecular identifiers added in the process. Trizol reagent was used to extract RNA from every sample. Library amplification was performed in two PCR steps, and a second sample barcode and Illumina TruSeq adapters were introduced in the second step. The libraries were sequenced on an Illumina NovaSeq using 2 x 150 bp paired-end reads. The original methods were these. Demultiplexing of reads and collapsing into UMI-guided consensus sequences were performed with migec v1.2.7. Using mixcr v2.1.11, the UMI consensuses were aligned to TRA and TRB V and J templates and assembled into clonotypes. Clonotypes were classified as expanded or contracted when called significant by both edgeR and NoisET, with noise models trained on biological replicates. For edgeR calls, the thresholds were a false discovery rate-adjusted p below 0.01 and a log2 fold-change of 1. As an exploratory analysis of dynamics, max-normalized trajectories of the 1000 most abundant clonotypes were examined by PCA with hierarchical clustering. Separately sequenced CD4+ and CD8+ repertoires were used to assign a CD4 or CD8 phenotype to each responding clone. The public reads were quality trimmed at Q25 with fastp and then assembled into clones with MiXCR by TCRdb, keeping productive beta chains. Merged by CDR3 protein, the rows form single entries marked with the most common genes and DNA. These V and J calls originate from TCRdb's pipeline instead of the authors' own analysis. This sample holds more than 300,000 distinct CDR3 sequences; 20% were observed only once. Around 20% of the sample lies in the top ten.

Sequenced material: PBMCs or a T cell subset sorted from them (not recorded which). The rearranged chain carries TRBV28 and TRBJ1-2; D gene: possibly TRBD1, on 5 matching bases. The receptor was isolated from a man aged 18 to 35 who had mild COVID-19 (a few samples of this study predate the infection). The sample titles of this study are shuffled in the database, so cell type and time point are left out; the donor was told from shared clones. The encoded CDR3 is CASSSQGSLGYGYTF. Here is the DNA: TGTGCCAGCAGTTCCCAGGGCAGCCTCGGGTATGGCTACACCTTC.